These 5 T cell receptor beta chains share one sample of origin, sequenced in a study of blood T cells in healthy people across ages. Together with a sample-barcoded 5' primer, a J-beta primer mix was included in a second PCR lasting about 6 to 12 cycles. TCRdb re-derived calls from the 5' RACE reads in MiXCR, one entry per CDR3 protein. This sample yields roughly 1.4 million distinct CDR3 sequences, of which roughly 59% are seen a single time; roughly 6.3% belongs to the top ten. Source material: blood. The receptors originated from a young man in good health.

This sequence joins TRBV6-2 or TRBV6-3 and TRBJ1-2; weak D call: TRBD1 (5 bases). This CDR3 contains 16 residues. Germline CDR1 and CDR2: MNHEY and SVGEGT. V gave up 5 bases and J gave up 0 bases, with 16 bases separating them. CDR3 coding DNA: TGTGCCAGCAGTGACCTTACAGGCCGAGCTAACTATGGCTACACCTTC. It yields the protein CASSDLTGRANYGYTF.

The J gene is TRBJ2-7, the V gene TRBV5-6, with 9 bases lining up with TRBD2. With 4 bases clipped from V and 10 bases from J, the junction kept 9 bases outside the gene matches. The CDR3 runs 13 residues. The germline V gene encodes CDR1 SGHDT and CDR2 YYEEEE. In nucleotides, the CDR3 is TGTGCCAGCAGCGCGGGACTAGCCCACCCACAGTACTTC. It specifies CASSAGLAHPQYF.

J is TRBJ2-7 and V is TRBV10-3; maybe TRBD1 (5 bases). Looked up from germline, CDR1 is ENHRY and CDR2 is SYGVKD. The V end lost 4 bases, the J end lost 4 bases, and 11 bases lay between the germline ends. There are 13 residues in the CDR3. CDR3 sequence: CAISADSPYEQYF. CDR3 nucleotide sequence: TGTGCCATCAGTGCAGACAGCCCTTACGAGCAGTACTTC.

The gene calls are TRBV5-6 and TRBJ2-7, with 9 bases lining up with TRBD1. CDR3 length: 15 amino acids. The germline V gene has CDR1 SGHDT and CDR2 YYEEEE. Losses at the gene ends were 7 bases for V and 1 base for J; bases not matched to a gene: 9. In DNA form, the CDR3 reads TGTGCCAGCTTCCAAACCGGGACAGGGTCCTACGAGCAGTACTTC. Protein: CASFQTGTGSYEQYF.

This clonotype was observed a handful of times. V usage is TRBV11-2 and J usage is TRBJ2-6, with D possibly being TRBD2 (6 bases). The CDR3 has 17 amino acids. The V gene's germline CDR1 is SGHAT and CDR2 FQNNGV. The germline V and J ends were trimmed by 1 base and 2 bases, with 12 bases remaining between them. The CDR3 DNA follows: TGTGCCAGCAGCTTAGGGTACGGGGGACCTGGGGCCAACGTCCTGACTTTC. As protein: CASSLGYGGPGANVLTF.